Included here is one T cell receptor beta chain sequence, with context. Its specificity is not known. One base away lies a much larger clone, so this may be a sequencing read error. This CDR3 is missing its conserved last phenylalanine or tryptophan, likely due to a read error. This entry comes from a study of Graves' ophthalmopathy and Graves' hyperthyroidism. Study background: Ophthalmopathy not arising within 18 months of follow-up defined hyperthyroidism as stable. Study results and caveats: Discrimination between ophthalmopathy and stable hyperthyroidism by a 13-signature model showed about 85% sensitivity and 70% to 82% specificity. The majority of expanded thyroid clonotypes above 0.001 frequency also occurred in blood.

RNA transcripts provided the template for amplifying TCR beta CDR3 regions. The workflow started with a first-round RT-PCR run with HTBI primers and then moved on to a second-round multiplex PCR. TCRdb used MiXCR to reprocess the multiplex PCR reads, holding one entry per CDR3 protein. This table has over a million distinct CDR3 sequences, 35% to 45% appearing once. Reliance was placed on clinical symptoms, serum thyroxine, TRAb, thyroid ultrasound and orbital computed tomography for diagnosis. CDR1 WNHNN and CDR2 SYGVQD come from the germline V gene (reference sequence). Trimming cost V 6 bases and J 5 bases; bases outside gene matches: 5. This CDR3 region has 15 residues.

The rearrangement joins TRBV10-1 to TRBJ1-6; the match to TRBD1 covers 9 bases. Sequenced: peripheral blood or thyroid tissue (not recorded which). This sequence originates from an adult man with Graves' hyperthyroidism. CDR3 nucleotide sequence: TGCGCCAGCAGGACACAGGGGGCTAATAATTCACCCCTCCACCTT. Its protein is CASRTQGANNSPLHL.